This TCR beta chain was sequenced during a study of blood T cell repertoires in COVID-19. Whole-study context: From T cells, B-cell-depleted T cells, or PBMCs came the material, which was cDNA or gDNA.

Authors' processing steps: Estimated nucleated cell counts came from reference gene primer amplification. Libraries were prepared by immunoSEQ multiplex PCR; TCRdb keeps only in-frame clonotypes and omits some of them. The V and J calls and the clone size are those of that table, but D and trimming were determined from the DNA. This sample carries 100,000 to 120,000 clones, 85% of them seen once, and the ten largest clones take around 4.5%. Per the germline V gene, CDR1 is LNHDA and CDR2 is SQIVND (reference sequence). V lost 5 bases, J lost 4 bases, and 13 bases lay in between. The CDR3 sequence is 14 residues long. This clone was seen just once.

Material for sequencing was peripheral blood. This TCR was recovered from a man over 45 with acute or convalescent COVID-19. V and J are TRBV19 and TRBJ2-3, with a possible D match to TRBD2 (6 bases). The chain's CDR3 is CASSAPGLPDTQYF. CDR3 in DNA: TGTGCCAGTAGTGCGCCGGGACTGCCAGATACGCAGTATTTT.